This TCR beta chain was captured in a study of shared clonotypes between healthy human individuals. Germline CDR1 reads ENHRY; CDR2 reads SYGVKD. The CDR3 is 13 residues long. V was pared by 8 bases and J by 4 bases, with 14 bases between. TCRdb's table, derived via immunoSEQ multiplex PCR, lists solely in-frame clones and lacks some. The sample consists of hundreds of thousands of clones, 95% to 97% of them appearing once. The count of this clone is one. CD8 cells classed as naive were CD45RO-negative and positively selected for CCR7, excluding terminally differentiated effector memory CD45RA+ cells.

The origin of this receptor is a man in his thirties or forties in good health. This chain joins TRBV10-3 and TRBJ1-1; D is ambiguous. Source material: naive CD8+ T cells sorted from blood. CDR3 nucleotides: TGTGCCATCCTGGAAGCCCGCGGCACTGAAGCTTTCTTT. Its translation: CAILEARGTEAFF.